A single sample gave rise to the 30 T cell receptor beta chains below, sequenced in a study of long-term antiretroviral therapy in people with HIV. Sequencing relied on immunoSEQ assay v3.0, run at survey level. Assay used: immunoSEQ multiplex PCR; TCRdb lists only in-frame clones, some missing. The sample comprises approximately 15,000 clones, approximately 85% of which are singletons, and 11% rests with the top ten. The material sequenced was unsorted PBMCs, taken 6.2 years after starting antiretroviral therapy. These receptors were taken from a man in his forties or fifties with HIV.

The chain links TRBV29-1 to TRBJ2-3, with 14 bases identical to TRBD2. This CDR3 contains 14 residues. Germline values: CDR1 SQVTM, CDR2 ANQGSEA. The trim removed 5 bases at V and 8 bases at J, leaving 6 bases unmatched. The CDR3: CSVPSGTSGGTQYF. CDR3 nucleotides: TGCAGCGTTCCGTCCGGGACTAGCGGGGGTACGCAGTATTTT.

This rearrangement joins TRBV27 to TRBJ1-4, with TRBD1 identical over 10 bases. Germline-derived CDR1 and CDR2 are MNHEY and SMNVEV (reference sequence). The CDR3 sequence is 15 residues long. J was trimmed by 2 bases and V by 6 bases; bases with no gene match: 3. The CDR3 DNA reads TGTGCCAGCAGGGGGACAGGGGCCACTAATGAAAAACTGTTTTTT. The encoded protein is CASRGTGATNEKLFF.

This clone was counted once. The gene calls are TRBV2 and TRBJ2-5; unclear D gene. Trimming left V 9 bases short and J 0 bases short, with 11 bases between. Looked up from germline, CDR1 is SNHLY and CDR2 is FYNNEI. The length of the CDR3 is 13 residues. CDR3 amino acids: CASSSENQETQYF. The CDR3 coding sequence is TGTGCCAGTTCCTCAGAGAACCAAGAGACCCAGTACTTC.

V gene TRBV7-9 combines with J gene TRBJ2-7, with 9 bases identical to TRBD1. Trimming cost V 6 bases and J 0 bases; bases outside gene matches: 6. The CDR3 length is 15 residues. Germline V gene lookup returns CDR1 SEHNR and CDR2 FQNEAQ (reference sequence). CDR3: CASSSTDRGSYEQYF. The CDR3 coding sequence is TGTGCCAGCAGTTCAACGGACAGGGGCTCCTACGAGCAGTACTTC. Variable domain in full (rest from reference TRBV7-9 and TRBJ2-7): DTGVSQNPRHKITKRGQNVTFRCDPISEHNRLYWYRQTLGQGPEFLTYFQNEAQLEKSRLLSDRFSAERPKGSFSTLEIQRTEQGDSAMYLCASSSTDRGSYEQYFGPGTRLTVT.

This chain links TRBV7-6 with TRBJ1-1; D might be TRBD1 (5 bases). The CDR3 spans 15 residues. V lost 4 bases, J lost 3 bases, and 15 bases lay in between. Per the germline V gene, CDR1 is SGHVS and CDR2 is FNYEAQ. The CDR3 reads CASSSHGGRDTEAFF. CDR3 bases: TGTGCCAGCAGCTCCCACGGGGGTAGGGACACTGAAGCTTTCTTT.

The chain is built from TRBV5-1 and TRBJ2-3; D unresolved. Germline CDR1 SGHRS, CDR2 YFSETQ. The CDR3 is made up of 13 amino acids. V lost 0 bases, J lost 5 bases, and 7 bases lay in between. The CDR3 region has the DNA TGCGCCAGCAGCTTGGTTTCGAGAGATACGCAGTATTTT. It specifies CASSLVSRDTQYF.

The table lists this clone with a count of one. The chain couples TRBV6-5 to TRBJ1-5; D remains ambiguous. From germline, CDR1 is MNHEY and CDR2 SVGAGI. The CDR3 covers 14 residues. The V gene lost 1 base and the J gene lost 0 bases, with 4 bases spanning the gap. CDR3 loop: CASSYLNSNQPQHF. CDR3 DNA sequence: TGTGCCAGCAGTTACTTGAATAGCAATCAGCCCCAGCATTTT.

This chain joins TRBV29-1 and TRBJ1-1, with 8 bases aligning to TRBD1. Trimming removed 6 bases from V and 3 bases from J; junction bases left unmatched: 9. This CDR3 comprises 14 residues. Looked up from germline, CDR1 is SQVTM and CDR2 is ANQGSEA. The CDR3 DNA is TGCAGCGTCGACAGGGGAGGAAGTTACACTGAAGCTTTCTTT. This gives the protein CSVDRGGSYTEAFF.

The chain uses TRBV6-1 and TRBJ2-3; 7 positions agree with TRBD2. CDR1 is MNHNS and CDR2 is SASEGT in the germline V gene. V shed 3 bases, J shed 8 bases, and the junction held 20 bases outside the gene matches. CDR3 length: 18 residues. CDR3 DNA sequence: TGTGCCAGCAGTGAGTACCCGGGGGAGCGGGGACCCCGGGGTACGCAGTATTTT. Protein product: CASSEYPGERGPRGTQYF.

The chain carries TRBV14 and TRBJ2-7; D is ambiguous. Trimming removed 3 bases at V and 5 bases at J, with 5 bases between. CDR1 is SGHDN and CDR2 is FVKESK in the germline V gene. This CDR3 has 11 residues. The CDR3 here is CASSHSHEQYF. As DNA, the CDR3 is TGTGCCAGCAGCCATTCCCACGAGCAGTACTTC. The full variable domain, with the rest looked up from reference TRBV14 and TRBJ2-7, is EAGVTQFPSHSVIEKGQTVTLRCDPISGHDNLYWYRRVMGKEIKFLLHFVKESKQDESGMPNNRFLAERTGGTYSTLKVQPAELEDSGVYFCASSHSHEQYFGPGTRLTVT.

The rearrangement joins TRBV7-2 to TRBJ2-1; 9 bases map to TRBD2. V shed 3 bases and J 4 bases; nucleotides not matched to a gene: 4. CDR3 size: 15 residues. Germline V gives CDR1 SGHTA, CDR2 FQGNSA. CDR3 DNA: TGTGCCAGCAGCTTGACTAGCGGACGTTACAATGAGCAGTTCTTC. This codes for CASSLTSGRYNEQFF. Full variable domain (outside the CDR3, taken from reference TRBV7-2 and TRBJ2-1): GAGVSQSPSNKVTEKGKDVELRCDPISGHTALYWYRQSLGQGLEFLIYFQGNSAPDKSGLPSDRFSAERTGGSVSTLTIQRTQQEDSAVYLCASSLTSGRYNEQFFGPGTRLTVL.

This clone has just one count. V and J are TRBV15 and TRBJ2-3, with D unresolved. The V end lost 1 base, the J end lost 5 bases, and 13 bases lay between the germline ends. The CDR3 extends over 15 amino acids. Per the germline V gene, CDR1 is LNHNV and CDR2 is YYDKDF (reference sequence). CDR3 coding DNA: TGTGCCACCAGCAGAGGCACGGGCCCGGGAGATACGCAGTATTTT. Amino acid sequence: CATSRGTGPGDTQYF.

The chain recombines TRBV7-9 with TRBJ1-2; D gene unclear. Germline V gene lookup returns CDR1 SEHNR and CDR2 FQNEAQ (reference sequence). Trimming left V 4 bases short and J 6 bases short, with 15 bases between. The CDR3 is made up of 14 amino acids. CDR3 DNA sequence: TGTGCCAGCAGCTCGGAGGACGGATGGAATGGCTACACCTTC. It specifies CASSSEDGWNGYTF.

The chain uses TRBV7-6 and TRBJ2-7, with D unresolved. The CDR3 has 12 residues. V dropped 4 bases and J dropped 6 bases, with 10 bases sitting between them. Looked up from germline, CDR1 is SGHVS and CDR2 is FNYEAQ. The CDR3 coding sequence is TGTGCCAGCAGCTCCCTAGTTCCCGAGCAGTACTTC. The encoded protein is CASSSLVPEQYF.

V gene TRBV25-1 combines with J gene TRBJ2-3; no reliable D call. Germline CDR1 MGHDK, CDR2 SYGVNS. Trimming removed 2 bases at V and 4 bases at J, with 10 bases between. The CDR3 consists of 14 residues. The CDR3 is CASSEIAEADTQYF. The CDR3 region has the DNA TGTGCCAGCAGTGAAATAGCAGAGGCAGATACGCAGTATTTT.

This clone was seen only a few times. J is TRBJ2-5 and V is TRBV6-1; D unclear. CDR1 and CDR2 from the germline V gene are MNHNS and SASEGT. The CDR3 is made up of 13 amino acids. V was cut by 6 bases and J by 0 bases, with 8 bases left in between. DNA of the CDR3: TGTGCCAGCAGGACCATCTACCAAGAGACCCAGTACTTC. Its protein product is CASRTIYQETQYF.

By sample share, this clone is medium-sized. V and J are TRBV7-3 and TRBJ1-1, with 10 bases lining up with TRBD1. Germline assignment: CDR1 SGHTA and CDR2 FQGTGA. The CDR3 runs to 16 residues. The trim removed 3 bases at V and 4 bases at J, leaving 8 bases unmatched. The CDR3 DNA is TGTGCCAGCAGCTTGACGGACAGGGGGGCTAGCACTGAAGCTTTCTTT. It codes for CASSLTDRGASTEAFF.

This chain connects TRBV30 to TRBJ1-2, with 10 bases matching TRBD1. This CDR3 is built from 13 residues. V gave up 5 bases and J gave up 12 bases; unmatched junction bases: 12. Looked up from germline, CDR1 is GTSNPN and CDR2 is SVGIG (reference sequence). CDR3 nucleotides: TGTGCCTGGGGGCCGACAGGGGGCCTCTTGGACACCTTC. Translation: CAWGPTGGLLDTF. Based on the CDR3 plus reference TRBV30 and TRBJ1-2, the full variable domain is SQTIHQWPATLVQPVGSPLSLECTVEGTSNPNLYWYRQAAGRGLQLLFYSVGIGQISSEVPQNLSASRPQDRQFILSSKKLLLSDSGFYLCAWGPTGGLLDTFGSGTRLTVV.

The rearrangement uses TRBV5-1 and TRBJ1-1; no definite D call. Germline CDR1 and CDR2: SGHRS and YFSETQ. The CDR3 length is 16 residues. The V end lost 3 bases, the J end lost 5 bases, and 20 bases lay between the germline ends. The CDR3 reads CASSWGGEADGTEAFF. The CDR3 DNA follows: TGCGCCAGCAGCTGGGGTGGTGAGGCTGATGGGACTGAAGCTTTCTTT.

J is TRBJ2-7 and V is TRBV11-2; D unresolved. CDR1 SGHAT and CDR2 FQNNGV come from the germline V gene. Trimming pared 2 bases from V and 1 base from J, leaving 9 bases between. The CDR3 is 14 residues long. The CDR3 protein is CASSLRPSSYEQYF. In DNA, the CDR3 is TGTGCCAGCAGCTTACGGCCCTCATCCTACGAGCAGTACTTC.

The chain joins TRBV19 to TRBJ1-1; D ambiguous. Germline V gene data show CDR1 as LNHDA and CDR2 as SQIVND (reference sequence). With 4 bases removed from V and 1 base from J, the gap between germline ends came to 7 bases. The length of the CDR3 is 13 residues. As DNA, the CDR3 is TGTGCCAGTAGTAGCGGAGGGAACACTGAAGCTTTCTTT. It encodes CASSSGGNTEAFF. Drawing the rest from reference TRBV19 and TRBJ1-1, the complete variable domain is DGGITQSPKYLFRKEGQNVTLSCEQNLNHDAMYWYRQDPGQGLRLIYYSQIVNDFQKGDIAEGYSVSREKKESFPLTVTSAQKNPTAFYLCASSSGGNTEAFFGQGTRLTVV.

This CDR3 reads CASRWGLATSYEQYF. CDR3 bases: TGTGCCAGCAGGTGGGGACTAGCGACATCCTACGAGCAGTACTTC. The genes are TRBV6-6 and TRBJ2-7; 10 bases match TRBD2. CDR1 and CDR2 (germline): MNHNY, SVGAGI (reference sequence). The CDR3 spans 15 residues. The trim removed 6 bases at V and 1 base at J, leaving 6 bases unmatched.

The chain is built from TRBV28 and TRBJ2-7; TRBD1 might be the D (6 bases). The germline V and J ends were trimmed by 1 base and 5 bases, with 15 bases remaining between them. CDR1 MDHEN and CDR2 SYDVKM come from the germline V gene. This CDR3 region has 15 residues. CDR3 sequence (DNA): TGTGCCAGCAGTTTATCCTGGACAGAGGGCAACGAGCAGTACTTC. Its protein is CASSLSWTEGNEQYF.

The chain uses TRBV9 and TRBJ2-1; TRBD2 agrees at 10 bases. Losses at the gene ends were 0 bases for V and 7 bases for J; bases not matched to a gene: 13. The CDR3 is 18 residues long. CDR1 SGDLS and CDR2 YYNGEE come from the germline V gene. The CDR3 spells CASSVASWGLASSNEQFF. In DNA form, the CDR3 reads TGTGCCAGCAGCGTAGCCAGTTGGGGACTAGCGAGCTCTAATGAGCAGTTCTTC.

This chain uses TRBV21-1 with TRBJ2-7; the table's TRBD1 call for D was not verified on the DNA. TRBV21-1 is annotated as a pseudogene. The CDR3 covers 17 residues. Here the CDR3 reads CASSKFGPHRVPYEQYF. The CDR3 DNA is TGTGCCAGCAGCAAATTCGGGCCCCACAGGGTTCCCTACGAGCAGTACTTC.

This sequence joins TRBV4-1 and TRBJ1-4; D may be TRBD1 (5 bases). CDR3 size: 15 residues. Looked up from germline, CDR1 is MGHRA and CDR2 is YSYEKL. V was trimmed by 0 bases and J by 7 bases, leaving 12 bases between them. The CDR3 DNA reads as TGCGCCAGCAGCCAAGATAGGGGCGCCTCTGAAAAACTGTTTTTT. It specifies CASSQDRGASEKLFF.

The rearrangement uses TRBV5-6 and TRBJ2-7; D is possibly TRBD1 (5 bases). Per the germline V gene, CDR1 is SGHDT and CDR2 is YYEEEE. V was pared by 4 bases and J by 0 bases, with 11 bases between. This CDR3 region has 14 residues. The CDR3, as DNA: TGTGCCAGCAGCCGGTGGGGCAGCTCCTACGAGCAGTACTTC. Protein: CASSRWGSSYEQYF.

The chain joins TRBV5-1 to TRBJ2-2; 8 nucleotides line up with TRBD2. Per germline, CDR1 SGHRS and CDR2 YFSETQ. The CDR3 is 14 residues long. The trim removed 9 bases at V and 7 bases at J, leaving 11 bases unmatched. The CDR3 sequence: CATSDTAGGGELFF. In DNA, the CDR3 is TGCGCCACCTCTGATACCGCGGGAGGCGGGGAGCTGTTTTTT. The full variable domain, completed using reference TRBV5-1 and TRBJ2-2, is KAGVTQTPRYLIKTRGQQVTLSCSPISGHRSVSWYQQTPGQGLQFLFEYFSETQRNKGNFPGRFSGRQFSNSRSEMNVSTLELGDSALYLCATSDTAGGGELFFGEGSRLTVL.

The V and J genes are TRBV7-8 and TRBJ1-2; D is ambiguous. This CDR3 contains 13 residues. V lost 5 bases, J lost 0 bases, and 7 bases lay in between. The V gene's germline CDR1 is SGHVS and CDR2 FQNEAQ. The CDR3 spells CASSPGTNYGYTF. CDR3 in DNA: TGTGCCAGCAGCCCGGGGACTAACTATGGCTACACCTTC.

The V and J genes are TRBV28 and TRBJ1-1; maybe TRBD1 (5 bases). The CDR3 has 15 amino acids. CDR1 is MDHEN, CDR2 SYDVKM, per germline. Between the trimmed V and J ends, which lost 5 bases and 1 base, there was a span of 14 bases. The CDR3 DNA follows: TGTGCCAGCAGTATTCCGGGACCCGGGAACACTGAAGCTTTCTTT. The encoded protein is CASSIPGPGNTEAFF.